Below are 24 T cell receptor beta chains sequenced from a single sample in a study of blood T cell repertoires in COVID-19. Measured with immunoSEQ multiplex PCR; TCRdb has only the in-frame clones, and not every one. The data show about 190,000 clones, about 87% seen once. The sample consisted of peripheral blood. Receptor source: a woman in her 30s with acute or convalescent COVID-19.

The chain has TRBV6-8 and TRBJ1-1; D call uncertain. V dropped 6 bases and J dropped 0 bases, with 26 bases sitting between them. CDR1 MNHGY and CDR2 SAAAGT come from the germline V gene. The CDR3 is made up of 19 amino acids. Written as DNA, the CDR3 is TGTGCCAGCAGCCGTCCACCCCCGGCCCCACGGGGTTTGAACACTGAAGCTTTCTTT. Amino acid sequence: CASSRPPPAPRGLNTEAFF.

The V gene is TRBV11-2, the J gene TRBJ2-1, with a weak D call TRBD2 (5 bases). CDR1 and CDR2 (germline): SGHAT, FQNNGV. V was clipped by 3 bases and J by 0 bases, with 9 bases between them. This CDR3 spans 15 amino acids. CDR3 sequence reads: CASSFGRNSYNEQFF. CDR3 sequence (DNA): TGTGCCAGCAGCTTTGGGAGAAACTCCTACAATGAGCAGTTCTTC. The complete variable domain, with remaining parts taken from reference TRBV11-2 and TRBJ2-1, reads EAGVAQSPRYKIIEKRQSVAFWCNPISGHATLYWYQQILGQGPKLLIQFQNNGVVDDSQLPKDRFSAERLKGVDSTLKIQPAKLEDSAVYLCASSFGRNSYNEQFFGPGTRLTVL.

This clone was found a few times. This chain joins TRBV5-1 and TRBJ1-1, with D possibly TRBD1 on 6 matching bases. The CDR3 consists of 15 residues. The V end lost 4 bases, the J end lost 4 bases, and 17 bases lay between the germline ends. Germline V gene sequence: CDR1 SGHRS, CDR2 YFSETQ. The DNA of the CDR3 is TGCGCCAGCAGCATTGGCGGGGGGCTAGTCACTGAAGCTTTCTTT. It is translated as CASSIGGGLVTEAFF.

The gene calls are TRBV4-1 and TRBJ2-1; 15 bases match TRBD2. The CDR3 has 15 residues. The germline V gene has CDR1 MGHRA and CDR2 YSYEKL. J gave up 8 bases and V 4 bases, and 3 bases lay outside the gene matches. The CDR3 is CASSPGLAGGDEQFF. CDR3 nucleotide sequence: TGCGCCAGCAGCCCGGGACTAGCGGGAGGCGATGAGCAGTTCTTC.

J is TRBJ2-7 and V is TRBV7-2; possibly TRBD2 for D (5 bases). CDR3 size: 15 residues. Trimming removed 2 bases from V and 7 bases from J, with 18 bases in between. CDR1 SGHTA and CDR2 FQGNSA come from the germline V gene. The CDR3 loop reads CASSLFRLRAEEQYF. CDR3 nucleotides: TGTGCCAGCAGCTTATTTAGGTTGAGGGCAGAAGAGCAGTACTTC.

The rearrangement joins TRBV5-6 to TRBJ2-7; D gene uncertain. In germline, CDR1 is SGHDT, CDR2 YYEEEE. This CDR3 is 11 amino acids long. Trimming took off 2 bases at V and 4 bases at J, with 4 bases between the two ends. CDR3 residues: CASSFMYEQYF. The CDR3 nucleotides are TGTGCCAGCAGCTTTATGTACGAGCAGTACTTC. The whole variable domain, filled in from reference TRBV5-6 and TRBJ2-7, reads DAGVTQSPTHLIKTRGQQVTLRCSPKSGHDTVSWYQQALGQGPQFIFQYYEEEERQRGNFPDRFSGHQFPNYSSELNVNALLLGDSALYLCASSFMYEQYFGPGTRLTVT.

This clone was seen a single time. The rearrangement joins TRBV3-1 (or the pseudogene TRBV3-2) to TRBJ2-7; 8 nucleotides match TRBD2. Germline V CDR1 and CDR2: LGHDT, YNNKEL (reference sequence). J lost 5 bases, V lost 3 bases, and 6 bases had no gene match. CDR3 length: 14 residues. For the CDR3, the DNA is TGTGCCAGCAGCCACCGCCAGCGGGAGAACGAGCAGTACTTC. Translation: CASSHRQRENEQYF.

This sequence joins TRBV5-1 and TRBJ2-4; the match to TRBD1 covers 9 bases. There are 17 residues in the CDR3. The germline gives CDR1 SGHRS, CDR2 YFSETQ. Trimming removed 1 base from V and 1 base from J; junction bases left unmatched: 6. CDR3 bases: TGCGCCAGCAGCTTGAACTCCGGACAGGGGGCCAAAAACATTCAGTACTTC. It codes for CASSLNSGQGAKNIQYF.

The gene calls are TRBV5-1 and TRBJ2-2; possibly TRBD1 for D (5 bases). V was pared by 0 bases and J by 6 bases, with 15 bases between. CDR3 length: 16 residues. Germline assignment: CDR1 SGHRS and CDR2 YFSETQ. The CDR3 loop is CASSLAQGSGAGELFF. The CDR3 DNA is TGCGCCAGCAGCTTGGCCCAGGGATCTGGAGCCGGGGAGCTGTTTTTT.

The rearrangement uses TRBV6-6 and TRBJ2-4; D perhaps matches TRBD2 (5 bases). V lost 7 bases to trimming and J lost 8 bases, with 18 bases between them. This CDR3 is built from 14 residues. In germline, CDR1 is MNHNY, CDR2 SVGAGI (reference sequence). CDR3 region: CASNPNGYGDIQYF. CDR3 DNA sequence: TGTGCCAGCAACCCAAACGGGTACGGGGACATTCAGTACTTC.

The V call is TRBV19, the J call TRBJ1-5; TRBD1 matches 7 bases. In germline, CDR1 is LNHDA, CDR2 SQIVND (reference sequence). CDR3 length: 16 residues. V was clipped by 5 bases and J by 2 bases; unmatched bases: 9. The CDR3 spells CASSGSRGLGNQPQHF. CDR3 DNA: TGTGCCAGTAGTGGCTCCAGGGGGTTGGGCAATCAGCCCCAGCATTTT.

This chain joins TRBV14 and TRBJ2-7; 7 positions agree with TRBD2. Germline V gives CDR1 SGHDN, CDR2 FVKESK. With 0 bases clipped from V and 7 bases from J, the junction kept 15 bases outside the gene matches. The CDR3 extends over 17 amino acids. CDR3: CASSQEGAGPYRREQYF. CDR3 nucleotide sequence: TGTGCCAGCAGCCAAGAGGGAGCGGGACCCTACAGACGAGAGCAGTACTTC.

This clone was seen a handful of times. The chain is built from TRBV5-1 and TRBJ1-3; D is undetermined. V gave up 2 bases and J gave up 0 bases, with 18 bases separating them. CDR3 size: 18 residues. Germline V CDR1 and CDR2: SGHRS, YFSETQ. This chain's CDR3 is CASSFLTPQTDSGNTIYF. In nucleotides, the CDR3 is TGCGCCAGCAGCTTCCTTACGCCACAGACCGACTCTGGAAACACCATATATTTT.

V and J are TRBV29-1 and TRBJ1-2; D ambiguous. The germline V and J ends were trimmed by 3 bases and 5 bases, with 7 bases remaining between them. This CDR3 spans 11 amino acids. CDR1 SQVTM and CDR2 ANQGSEA come from the germline V gene. For the CDR3, the DNA is TGCAGCGTTGATAGATTGTATGGCTACACCTTC. Translating it yields CSVDRLYGYTF.

The chain is built from TRBV24-1 and TRBJ2-1, with TRBD2 matching 11 bases. There are 14 residues in the CDR3. J lost 7 bases, V lost 4 bases, and 2 bases had no gene match. Germline CDR1 KGHDR, CDR2 SFDVKD. CDR3: CATSDRTSGNEQFF. For the CDR3, the DNA is TGTGCCACCAGTGACCGGACTAGCGGGAATGAGCAGTTCTTC.

The V and J genes are TRBV24-1 and TRBJ1-5; D is uncertain. V lost 6 bases and J lost 5, with 10 bases in between. Germline V gene sequence: CDR1 KGHDR, CDR2 SFDVKD. The CDR3 consists of 13 residues. In DNA, the CDR3 is TGTGCCACCAGTCGGAGCGGCCATCAGCCCCAGCATTTT. Translating gives CATSRSGHQPQHF.

The V gene is TRBV6-5, the J gene TRBJ2-2, with D possibly TRBD2 on 5 matching bases. The CDR3 runs to 13 residues. V was shortened by 6 bases and J by 1 base, with 6 bases between the two germline ends. In germline, CDR1 is MNHEY, CDR2 SVGAGI. In DNA form, the CDR3 reads TGTGCCAGCAGGGGGAGGAACACCGGGGAGCTGTTTTTT. Amino acids: CASRGRNTGELFF.

The V and J genes are TRBV5-5 and TRBJ1-2; 7 bases are shared with TRBD1. J gave up 8 bases and V 7 bases, and 11 bases lay outside the gene matches. CDR3 length: 13 amino acids. Germline-derived CDR1 and CDR2 are SGHKS and YYEKEE (reference sequence). The CDR3 loop is CASGTALIGGYTF. Here the CDR3 DNA reads TGTGCCAGCGGGACAGCTCTTATAGGGGGCTACACCTTC.

V usage is TRBV5-1 and J usage is TRBJ1-1; 8 bases map to TRBD1. V dropped 0 bases and J dropped 1; count of bases not matched to a gene: 5. This CDR3 comprises 16 residues. Germline assignment: CDR1 SGHRS and CDR2 YFSETQ. For the CDR3, the DNA is TGCGCCAGCAGCTTGGCAGGAGGACAGGGGAACACTGAAGCTTTCTTT. It specifies CASSLAGGQGNTEAFF.

This CDR3 reads CASSSQREGYEQYF. CDR3 nucleotide sequence: TGTGCCAGCAGTTCTCAGCGGGAGGGGTACGAGCAGTACTTC. The chain carries TRBV27 and TRBJ2-7; 10 bases are a match to TRBD2. Trimming took 4 bases from V and 4 from J; bases not matched to a gene: 4. This CDR3 region has 14 residues. CDR1 is MNHEY and CDR2 is SMNVEV in the germline V gene (reference sequence).

This sequence joins TRBV28 and TRBJ2-7; no firm D call. V was trimmed by 4 bases and J by 9 bases, leaving 10 bases between them. The length of the CDR3 is 11 residues. The germline CDR1 and CDR2 sequences are MDHEN and SYDVKM. CDR3: CASSYSQVQYF. In DNA, the CDR3 is TGTGCCAGCAGTTACTCTCAGGTGCAGTACTTC.

V and J are TRBV18 and TRBJ1-4; 7 nucleotides align to TRBD1. Germline V gene lookup returns CDR1 KGHSH and CDR2 LQKENI. The CDR3 runs 14 residues. V lost 5 bases and J lost 2; bases outside the gene matches: 2. CDR3 region: CASSNRGTNEKLFF. CDR3 DNA sequence: TGTGCCAGCTCAAACAGGGGCACTAATGAAAAACTGTTTTTT.

The chain joins TRBV28 to TRBJ2-2; 10 nucleotides align to TRBD2. This CDR3 comprises 18 residues. Germline assignment: CDR1 MDHEN and CDR2 SYDVKM. V was clipped by 4 bases and J by 5 bases; unmatched bases: 13. Here the CDR3 reads CASSSPVLLAGSTGELFF. The CDR3 DNA reads as TGTGCCAGCAGTTCCCCAGTGTTACTAGCGGGGTCAACCGGGGAGCTGTTTTTT.

This clone was found once. The chain joins TRBV3-1 (or the pseudogene TRBV3-2) to TRBJ1-1; TRBD1 agrees at 7 bases. The ends lost 6 bases at V and 8 bases at J; junction bases unmatched: 12. Germline loops: CDR1 LGHDT, CDR2 YNNKEL (reference sequence). The CDR3 is made up of 14 amino acids. CDR3 region: CASSPTDRHREAFF. For the CDR3, the DNA is TGTGCCAGCAGTCCCACGGACAGGCACAGGGAAGCTTTCTTT.